This T cell receptor (beta chain) was recovered during a study of human T cells and chemical hapten exposure. This clonotype appeared a few times. Antigen: not known. Time point given: patch test 3, about 24 weeks after DPC sensitization. As to treatment: therapeutic diphenylcyclopropenone sensitization with weekly scalp DPC. The study, taken as a whole, reports: Significantly more large CDR3 similarity clusters arose among expanded TCRs than among controls.

TCRdb re-called the RACE reads with MiXCR, one entry per CDR3 protein. The repertoire holds approximately 71,000 distinct CDR3 sequences, with approximately 10% as singletons. This material consisted of whole blood, taken in connection with sensitization to the hapten diphenylcyclopropenone (DPC). This sequence was found in a woman between 50 and 59 years old with alopecia areata. Some clones in this sample may be carry-over from other donors' samples.

For the CDR3, the DNA is TGTGCCAGCAGCTCAACTGGACAGTCTAGCACAGATACGCAGTATTTT. Amino acids: CASSSTGQSSTDTQYF. The chain is built from TRBV7-8 and TRBJ2-3; a weak D match, TRBD1 (6 bases). Germline V CDR1 and CDR2: SGHVS, FQNEAQ. V lost 4 bases to trimming and J lost 0 bases, with 14 bases between them. The CDR3 is made up of 16 amino acids.